A selection of T cell receptor beta chains follows, all from one sample in a study of blood T cell repertoires in COVID-19. Profiling relied on immunoSEQ multiplex PCR, and the TCRdb table lists in-frame clones only, not all of them. The data contain some 130,000 clones, around 88% of them singletons. Sequenced sample: peripheral blood. The receptor source for this set is a woman aged 45-65 years who had recovered from COVID-19. CDR3s include the opening cysteine and the closing phenylalanine or tryptophan. Fields, in order: J gene, V gene, clone size, D gene, CDR3 protein, CDR3 DNA. A D gene is named only where the DNA matches it firmly. Clone size, where shown, is once, few, many, or a class for clones that have expanded.

>TRBJ2-5|TRBV24-1|-|TRBD2
CATSDFPSGGSVETQYF
TGTGCCACCAGTGATTTTCCTAGCGGGGGATCTGTAGAGACCCAGTACTTC
>TRBJ1-1|TRBV10-3|-|TRBD1
CAISLQGAPNTEAFF
TGTGCCATCAGTCTCCAGGGGGCCCCGAACACTGAAGCTTTCTTT
>TRBJ1-2|TRBV30|-|-
CAWSVELNYGYTF
TGTGCCTGGAGTGTGGAGCTTAACTATGGCTACACCTTC
>TRBJ1-1|TRBV5-6|-|-
CASSLFEGNTEAFF
TGTGCCAGCAGCTTGTTTGAGGGGAACACTGAAGCTTTCTTT
>TRBJ1-4|TRBV9|-|-
CASSVGRGNEKLFF
TGTGCCAGCAGCGTAGGCAGGGGTAATGAAAAACTGTTTTTT
>TRBJ2-1|TRBV5-1|-|-
CASSLALGSGGVNEQFF
TGCGCCAGCAGCTTGGCCTTGGGGAGCGGAGGGGTCAATGAGCAGTTCTTC
>TRBJ2-7|TRBV5-6|-|TRBD2
CASSFQAGLAGVSYEQYF
TGTGCCAGCAGCTTCCAAGCTGGACTAGCGGGGGTCTCCTACGAGCAGTACTTC
>TRBJ2-3|TRBV7-9|-|-
CASSPPPDISSTDTQYF
TGTGCCAGCAGCCCCCCCCCGGACATATCTAGCACAGATACGCAGTATTTT
>TRBJ1-1|TRBV9|-|-
CASSVVAGEGEAFF
TGTGCCAGCAGCGTAGTTGCAGGGGAGGGTGAAGCTTTCTTT
>TRBJ1-2|TRBV5-1|-|TRBD1
CASSQPSRQGASGYTF
TGCGCCAGCAGCCAACCGTCTCGACAGGGGGCGTCTGGCTACACCTTC
>TRBJ1-1|TRBV5-1|few|-
CASNGQANTEAFF
TGCGCCAGCAACGGTCAAGCAAACACTGAAGCTTTCTTT
>TRBJ2-5|TRBV14|-|-
CASSHTQTAHQETQYF
TGTGCCAGCAGCCATACCCAGACAGCACATCAAGAGACCCAGTACTTC
>TRBJ1-1|TRBV2|-|-
CASSGANRNTEAFF
TGTGCCAGCAGTGGTGCAAATAGGAACACTGAAGCTTTCTTT
>TRBJ1-6|TRBV3-1/TRBV3-2|-|TRBD1
CASSQTGGYNSPLHF
TGTGCCAGCAGCCAAACAGGGGGCTATAATTCACCCCTCCACTTT
>TRBJ1-2|TRBV18|-|-
CASSALGDGYTF
TGTGCCAGCTCAGCTTTGGGAGATGGCTACACCTTC
>TRBJ2-3|TRBV7-3|-|-
CASSLSPRVTDTQYF
TGTGCCAGCAGCTTAAGTCCACGGGTCACAGATACGCAGTATTTT
>TRBJ2-3|TRBV7-2|-|TRBD2
CASRTSGSDTQYF
TGTGCCAGCAGAACTAGCGGATCAGATACGCAGTATTTT
>TRBJ2-7|TRBV11-3|few|-
CASSLDFSEQYF
TGTGCCAGCAGCTTAGACTTCTCCGAGCAGTACTTC
>TRBJ2-7|TRBV18|-|-
CASSTGPPRGEDYEQYF
TGTGCCAGCTCAACAGGACCCCCGCGGGGAGAGGACTACGAGCAGTACTTC
>TRBJ2-1|TRBV7-3|many|TRBD2
CASSTSASSYNEQFF
TGTGCCAGCAGCACTAGCGCGAGCTCCTACAATGAGCAGTTCTTC
>TRBJ2-5|TRBV10-3|-|-
CAISGFGGSGETQYF
TGTGCCATCAGTGGATTCGGGGGAAGCGGGGAGACCCAGTACTTC
>TRBJ1-1|TRBV6-6|-|-
CASSYSGALTEAFF
TGTGCCAGCAGTTACTCGGGGGCCCTCACTGAAGCTTTCTTT
>TRBJ2-5|TRBV5-1|-|-
CASSLRSRGSETQYF
TGCGCCAGCAGCTTGAGGAGTAGGGGTTCGGAGACCCAGTACTTC
>TRBJ1-2|TRBV5-6|-|TRBD1
CASSLADREEGYTF
TGTGCCAGCAGCTTGGCCGACAGGGAGGAGGGCTACACCTTC
>TRBJ2-5|TRBV5-5|-|TRBD1
CASSPIWDRGRMTQYF
TGTGCCAGCAGCCCTATATGGGACAGGGGGCGAATGACCCAGTACTTC
>TRBJ2-7|TRBV11-2|-|TRBD2
CASSSTGTSGGYAYEQYF
TGTGCCAGCAGCTCGACCGGGACTAGCGGGGGCTATGCCTACGAGCAGTACTTC
>TRBJ2-3|TRBV29-1|-|-
CSVTDRRTDTQYF
TGCAGCGTTACAGACAGACGCACAGATACGCAGTATTTT
>TRBJ1-2|TRBV9|-|TRBD1
CASSTGGINYGYTF
TGTGCCAGCAGCACAGGGGGCATTAACTATGGCTACACCTTC
>TRBJ2-3|TRBV6-4|-|-
CASSDFGRSTDTQYF
TGTGCCAGCAGTGACTTTGGGCGAAGCACAGATACGCAGTATTTT
>TRBJ1-2|TRBV4-1|-|TRBD1
CASSQRQGTGYTF
TGCGCCAGCAGCCAACGACAGGGAACCGGCTACACCTTC
>TRBJ1-6|TRBV28|-|TRBD1
CASSLSGQGPNSPLHF
TGTGCCAGCAGTTTATCCGGACAGGGCCCGAATTCACCCCTCCACTTT
>TRBJ1-2|TRBV6-6|-|TRBD1
CASSPTGFGGYTF
TGTGCCAGCAGTCCGACAGGGTTCGGTGGCTACACCTTC
>TRBJ2-3|TRBV5-5|-|TRBD2
CASSRGLAGATDTQYF
TGTGCCAGCAGCAGGGGACTAGCGGGAGCCACAGATACGCAGTATTTT
>TRBJ1-1|TRBV29-1|-|-
CSVVQGTEAFF
TGCAGCGTTGTGCAGGGCACTGAAGCTTTCTTT
>TRBJ2-7|TRBV2|-|TRBD1
CASSLDRGEQYF
TGTGCCAGCAGTCTGGACAGGGGAGAGCAGTACTTC